One and the same sample provided the 3 T cell receptor beta chains below, sequenced in a study of cytomegalovirus exposure and HLA in healthy donors. PCR was performed using 60 Vbeta and 13 Jbeta primers. Repertoires were generated with immunoSEQ multiplex PCR, while TCRdb's copy carries only in-frame clones and drops some. The sample includes around 170,000 clones, 70% to 80% seen only once; the top ten take approximately 0.69%. Sequencing was performed on PBMCs. These TCRs come from a middle-aged woman in good health and CMV-seronegative.

The CDR3: CASSESGLNSNEQFF. In DNA form, the CDR3 reads TGTGCCAGCAGTGAATCAGGGTTGAATTCTAATGAGCAGTTCTTC. The chain employs TRBV2 and TRBJ2-1, with a possible D match to TRBD1 (5 bases). The germline gives CDR1 SNHLY, CDR2 FYNNEI. V gave up 2 bases and J gave up 7 bases, with 15 bases separating them. This CDR3 contains 15 residues.

The V call is TRBV15, the J call TRBJ2-2; D uncertain. This CDR3 has 15 amino acids. The germline CDR1 and CDR2 sequences are LNHNV and YYDKDF (reference sequence). The ends were cut back, 0 bases at V and 5 bases at J, with 10 bases in the middle. The CDR3 here is CATSRDNRVTGELFF. Here the CDR3 DNA reads TGTGCCACCAGCAGAGATAATCGGGTTACCGGGGAGCTGTTTTTT.

This clone has only one observation. V gene TRBV19 combines with J gene TRBJ2-1; D might be TRBD1 (7 bases). The germline V and J ends were trimmed by 6 bases and 12 bases, with 24 bases remaining between them. The CDR3 runs 15 residues. Germline CDR1 reads LNHDA; CDR2 reads SQIVND (reference sequence). CDR3 loop: CASSSGAGGYGVQFF. The CDR3 coding sequence is TGTGCCAGTAGCTCGGGAGCAGGGGGGTACGGGGTGCAGTTCTTC.